The next 30 T cell receptor beta chains were all read from a single sample in a study of T cell responses to AZD1222 COVID-19 vaccine. TCRdb's copy holds only in-frame clones and misses some; the assay was immunoSEQ multiplex PCR. The sample includes approximately 120,000 clones, approximately 90% of them seen just once. Material: peripheral blood, obtained on day 0 of AZD1222 vaccination. These receptor sequences come from an adult in good health.

The CDR3 loop reads CASLDTNYGYTF. The CDR3 DNA is TGTGCCAGCTTGGACACCAACTATGGCTACACCTTC. V and J are TRBV2 and TRBJ1-2; D is possibly TRBD1 (5 bases). The CDR3 extends over 12 amino acids. CDR1 is SNHLY, CDR2 FYNNEI, per germline. V gave up 8 bases and J gave up 2 bases, with 9 bases separating them.

This clone is a singleton in its sample. The chain combines TRBV25-1 with TRBJ1-2; the D is unclear. Germline V gene data show CDR1 as MGHDK and CDR2 as SYGVNS. V gave up 5 bases and J gave up 1 base, with 2 bases separating them. CDR3 size: 11 residues. CDR3 DNA: TGTGCCAGCAGTAATAACTATGGCTACACCTTC. Encoded protein: CASSNNYGYTF.

The chain links TRBV6-2 or TRBV6-3 to TRBJ1-1; a weak D match, TRBD1 (6 bases). This CDR3 spans 11 amino acids. Germline values: CDR1 MNHEY, CDR2 SVGEGT. V was trimmed by 0 bases and J by 11 bases, leaving 7 bases between them. CDR3 residues: CASSYSGAAFF. The CDR3 DNA sequence: TGTGCCAGCAGTTACTCGGGGGCGGCTTTCTTT.

V and J are TRBV9 and TRBJ2-1; 8 nucleotides line up with TRBD2. After removal of 4 bases from V and 7 bases from J, the junction contained 16 bases not matched to a gene. In germline, CDR1 is SGDLS, CDR2 YYNGEE. The length of the CDR3 is 17 residues. CDR3 amino acids: CASSPRRGGASGNEQFF. The CDR3, as DNA: TGTGCCAGCAGCCCCCGTCGTGGGGGGGCTAGCGGGAATGAGCAGTTCTTC.

A few counts support this clone. J is TRBJ2-7 and V is TRBV18; D gene ambiguous. The CDR3 runs 13 residues. V shed 5 bases and J shed 0 bases, with 8 bases lying between them. From germline, CDR1 is KGHSH and CDR2 LQKENI. The CDR3 DNA reads as TGTGCCAGCTCAGCGTCTAGCTCCTACGAGCAGTACTTC. As protein: CASSASSSYEQYF. Using reference TRBV18 and TRBJ2-7 for the parts outside the CDR3, the full variable domain is NAGVMQNPRHLVRRRGQEARLRCSPMKGHSHVYWYRQLPEEGLKFMVYLQKENIIDESGMPKERFSAEFPKEGPSILRIQQVVRGDSAAYFCASSASSSYEQYFGPGTRLTVT.

This chain uses TRBV5-1 with TRBJ1-3; D remains unclear. The length of the CDR3 is 16 residues. Trimming shortened V by 0 bases and J by 0 bases, and 10 bases separated the two germline ends. CDR1 is SGHRS, CDR2 YFSETQ, per germline. In nucleotides, the CDR3 is TGCGCCAGCAGCTTGGATCCAGGAGGCTCTGGAAACACCATATATTTT. It specifies CASSLDPGGSGNTIYF.

The chain couples TRBV6-2 or TRBV6-3 to TRBJ2-2; 9 bases are shared with TRBD1. Looked up from germline, CDR1 is MNHEY and CDR2 is SVGEGT. The CDR3 loop spans 16 amino acids. V dropped 6 bases and J dropped 1; count of bases not matched to a gene: 6. The DNA for the CDR3 is TGTGCCAGCAGCCGTAGGACAGGGGTGAACACCGGGGAGCTGTTTTTT. Amino acid sequence: CASSRRTGVNTGELFF.

Points on this clone: Other nucleotide sequences from this sample produce the same CDR3. V gene TRBV6-5 combines with J gene TRBJ1-2; D possibly corresponds to TRBD1 (5 bases). The CDR3 length is 14 residues. Germline V CDR1 and CDR2: MNHEY, SVGAGI. The V end lost 0 bases, the J end lost 0 bases, and 5 bases lay between the germline ends. CDR3 coding DNA: TGTGCCAGCAGTTACTCAGGGGCTAACTATGGCTACACCTTC. This translates into CASSYSGANYGYTF.

The rearrangement links TRBV18 to TRBJ2-5, with D possibly being TRBD1 or TRBD2 (6 bases each). Germline loops: CDR1 KGHSH, CDR2 LQKENI. V lost 3 bases and J 4 bases, leaving 12 bases between the germline ends. This CDR3 spans 14 amino acids. The CDR3 protein is CASSPGGNSETQYF. CDR3 sequence (DNA): TGTGCCAGCTCACCCGGGGGCAATTCAGAGACCCAGTACTTC. The full variable domain, in which reference TRBV18 and TRBJ2-5 provide the parts outside the CDR3, is NAGVMQNPRHLVRRRGQEARLRCSPMKGHSHVYWYRQLPEEGLKFMVYLQKENIIDESGMPKERFSAEFPKEGPSILRIQQVVRGDSAAYFCASSPGGNSETQYFGPGTRLLVL.

The V gene is TRBV29-1, the J gene TRBJ2-7, with D perhaps TRBD1 (5 bases). CDR3 length equals 14 residues. Germline V lookup: CDR1 SQVTM, CDR2 ANQGSEA. With 4 bases removed from V and 2 bases from J, the gap between germline ends came to 15 bases. DNA of the CDR3: TGCAGCGTTGCAGACCAGGGCCGGACCTACGAGCAGTACTTC. Translation gives CSVADQGRTYEQYF.

The chain links TRBV28 to TRBJ1-5, with D possibly TRBD1 on 6 matching bases. The V end lost 5 bases, the J end lost 3 bases, and 8 bases lay between the germline ends. CDR3 size: 13 residues. CDR1 MDHEN and CDR2 SYDVKM come from the germline V gene. CDR3 protein: CASSRTVNQPQHF. CDR3 bases: TGTGCCAGCAGTCGGACAGTCAATCAGCCCCAGCATTTT. Filled out from reference TRBV28 and TRBJ1-5, the complete variable domain reads DVKVTQSSRYLVKRTGEKVFLECVQDMDHENMFWYRQDPGLGLRLIYFSYDVKMKEKGDIPEGYSVSREKKERFSLILESASTNQTSMYLCASSRTVNQPQHFGDGTRLSIL.

This chain connects TRBV19 to TRBJ2-7; weak D call: TRBD2 (7 bases). The CDR3 covers 17 residues. Looked up from germline, CDR1 is LNHDA and CDR2 is SQIVND (reference sequence). Deletions cut 3 bases from V and 6 bases from J, with 24 bases between. The CDR3 bases are TGTGCCAGTAGTATCACAGGGAGGGGGGTTCCCTACTCCGAGCAGTACTTC. It yields the protein CASSITGRGVPYSEQYF.

This rearrangement joins TRBV5-6 to TRBJ1-1; D is unresolved. The ends were cut back, 2 bases at V and 3 bases at J, with 14 bases in the middle. Germline CDR1 SGHDT, CDR2 YYEEEE. This CDR3 has 15 amino acids. CDR3 amino acids: CASSLGPRVDTEAFF. Here the CDR3 DNA reads TGTGCCAGCAGCTTAGGACCGCGGGTAGACACTGAAGCTTTCTTT.

J is TRBJ1-6 and V is TRBV3-1 (or the pseudogene TRBV3-2); D gene ambiguous. From germline, CDR1 is LGHDT and CDR2 YNNKEL (reference sequence). This CDR3 comprises 17 residues. V was shortened by 0 bases and J by 7 bases, with 16 bases between the two germline ends. CDR3 sequence (DNA): TGTGCCAGCAGCCAAGATCTGAAGGTCAGCACGAATTCACCCCTCCACTTT. Translated, it gives CASSQDLKVSTNSPLHF.

The chain carries TRBV28 and TRBJ1-5; D uncertain. From germline, CDR1 is MDHEN and CDR2 SYDVKM. The CDR3 is made up of 12 amino acids. The ends were cut back, 4 bases at V and 5 bases at J, with 6 bases in the middle. The CDR3 is CASSSGDQPQHF. For the CDR3, the DNA is TGTGCCAGCAGTTCCGGGGATCAGCCCCAGCATTTT.

This chain uses TRBV19 with TRBJ1-5; D gene unclear. Germline V gives CDR1 LNHDA, CDR2 SQIVND (reference sequence). CDR3 length equals 15 residues. With 3 bases removed from V and 0 bases from J, the gap between germline ends came to 9 bases. The CDR3: CASSILRSSNQPQHF. The CDR3 coding sequence is TGTGCCAGTAGTATTCTCAGGAGTAGCAATCAGCCCCAGCATTTT.

The chain combines TRBV6-5 with TRBJ1-1; D gene uncertain. The CDR3 contains 13 residues. The ends were cut back, 5 bases at V and 5 bases at J, with 12 bases in the middle. Germline V CDR1 and CDR2: MNHEY, SVGAGI. This chain's CDR3 is CASSQFRLTEAFF. Here the CDR3 DNA reads TGTGCCAGCAGTCAGTTCCGACTTACTGAAGCTTTCTTT.

The chain has TRBV7-9 and TRBJ2-1, with TRBD2 identical over 10 bases. The CDR3 extends over 16 amino acids. The J segment lost 8 bases and the V segment lost 3 bases, leaving 10 bases of the junction unmatched. The germline CDR1 and CDR2 sequences are SEHNR and FQNEAQ (reference sequence). The CDR3 DNA sequence: TGTGCCAGCAGCTTCCGGACTAGCGGTTGGATCGATGAGCAGTTCTTC. Protein: CASSFRTSGWIDEQFF.

V usage is TRBV11-3 and J usage is TRBJ2-1; a weak D match, TRBD2 (6 bases). Trimming cost V 4 bases and J 3 bases, with 13 bases left between them. Germline values: CDR1 SGHNT, CDR2 YENEEA. The CDR3 is 15 amino acids. The CDR3 coding sequence is TGTGCCAGCAGCTCGAAGCGGGTTAACTACAATGAGCAGTTCTTC. This encodes CASSSKRVNYNEQFF.

CDR3 sequence reads: CASSLRGADGGELFF. CDR3 in DNA: TGTGCCAGCAGCTTAAGGGGGGCCGATGGCGGGGAGCTGTTTTTT. The chain carries TRBV11-2 and TRBJ2-2, with D possibly being TRBD1 or TRBD2 (6 bases each). The V gene lost 2 bases and the J gene lost 7 bases, with 14 bases spanning the gap. This CDR3 region has 15 residues. Germline V lookup: CDR1 SGHAT, CDR2 FQNNGV.

V gene TRBV24-1 combines with J gene TRBJ1-1; possibly TRBD1 for D (5 bases). Germline CDR1 KGHDR, CDR2 SFDVKD. There are 13 residues in the CDR3. V gave up 7 bases and J gave up 2 bases, with 10 bases separating them. As DNA, the CDR3 is TGTGCCACCAGGGGGACCGCTAACACTGAAGCTTTCTTT. Encoded protein: CATRGTANTEAFF.

V is TRBV5-4 and J is TRBJ1-6; D is ambiguous. Germline CDR1 SGHNT, CDR2 YYREEE (reference sequence). V was shortened by 4 bases and J by 5 bases, with 16 bases between the two germline ends. This CDR3 region has 16 residues. CDR3 region: CASSLQTLADNSPLHF. For the CDR3, the DNA is TGTGCCAGCAGCCTCCAGACCCTGGCAGATAATTCACCCCTCCACTTT.

Worth noting for this clone: At the DNA level, this CDR3 is encoded by other sequences in the same sample as well. The rearrangement uses TRBV7-9 and TRBJ1-6; D uncertain. CDR1 and CDR2 (germline): SEHNR, FQNEAQ (reference sequence). Trimming pared 4 bases from V and 7 bases from J, leaving 8 bases between. There are 13 residues in the CDR3. The CDR3, as DNA: TGTGCCAGCAGCTGGGGATTCAATTCACCCCTCCACTTT. It yields the protein CASSWGFNSPLHF.

The chain recombines TRBV19 with TRBJ2-2; 7 positions agree with TRBD1. From germline, CDR1 is LNHDA and CDR2 SQIVND (reference sequence). The CDR3 is made up of 14 amino acids. V shed 7 bases and J 7 bases; nucleotides not matched to a gene: 9. The CDR3 region is CASTARGRSGELFF. The CDR3 DNA follows: TGTGCCAGTACGGCGAGGGGGCGGAGCGGGGAGCTGTTTTTT. The full variable domain, its missing parts supplied by reference TRBV19 and TRBJ2-2, is DGGITQSPKYLFRKEGQNVTLSCEQNLNHDAMYWYRQDPGQGLRLIYYSQIVNDFQKGDIAEGYSVSREKKESFPLTVTSAQKNPTAFYLCASTARGRSGELFFGEGSRLTVL.

The V call is TRBV19, the J call TRBJ2-1; D call uncertain. V was clipped by 3 bases and J by 6 bases, with 9 bases between them. There are 13 residues in the CDR3. Germline lookup yields CDR1 LNHDA and CDR2 SQIVND (reference sequence). For the CDR3, the DNA is TGTGCCAGTAGTATTGGCCTAGTCAATGAGCAGTTCTTC. Amino acids: CASSIGLVNEQFF.

The chain has TRBV4-3 and TRBJ2-7; unclear D gene. V lost 3 bases, J lost 2 bases, and 11 bases lay in between. CDR1 and CDR2 (germline): LGHNA, YSLEER. There are 14 residues in the CDR3. The DNA of the CDR3 is TGCGCCAGCAGCCAGGTAAAGGGAACCTACGAGCAGTACTTC. Translated, it gives CASSQVKGTYEQYF.

This chain connects TRBV12-5 to TRBJ1-5; D remains unclear. This CDR3 has 14 residues. Germline CDR1 is LGHNT and CDR2 is FRNRAP. V was pared by 5 bases and J by 0 bases, with 8 bases between. In nucleotides, the CDR3 is TGTGCTAGTGGTCCCTCGGTTAGCAATCAGCCCCAGCATTTT. Amino acid sequence: CASGPSVSNQPQHF.

V gene TRBV19 combines with J gene TRBJ1-5; D is undetermined. CDR1 is LNHDA and CDR2 is SQIVND in the germline V gene (reference sequence). This CDR3 has 12 amino acids. The germline V and J ends were trimmed by 7 bases and 4 bases, with 8 bases remaining between them. The CDR3 sequence: CASMAGNQPQHF. The CDR3, as DNA: TGTGCCAGTATGGCGGGGAATCAGCCCCAGCATTTT.

The rearrangement joins TRBV21-1 to TRBJ1-5; TRBD1 is taken as the D call from the table, unchecked against the DNA. TRBV21-1 is a pseudogene. The length of the CDR3 is 15 residues. Written as DNA, the CDR3 is TGTGCCAGCAGCAAAAGGCCGCAGGGGCATCAGCCCCAGCATTTT. It yields the protein CASSKRPQGHQPQHF.

DNA for the CDR3: TGCGCCAGCAGCCCGACTAGCGGGGACTACAATGAGCAGTTCTTC. Protein product: CASSPTSGDYNEQFF. This chain connects TRBV4-3 to TRBJ2-1; 11 bases agree with TRBD2. This CDR3 contains 15 residues. Germline CDR1 and CDR2: LGHNA and YSLEER. Germline trimming cut 4 bases from V and 3 bases from J; bases unmatched to any gene: 2.